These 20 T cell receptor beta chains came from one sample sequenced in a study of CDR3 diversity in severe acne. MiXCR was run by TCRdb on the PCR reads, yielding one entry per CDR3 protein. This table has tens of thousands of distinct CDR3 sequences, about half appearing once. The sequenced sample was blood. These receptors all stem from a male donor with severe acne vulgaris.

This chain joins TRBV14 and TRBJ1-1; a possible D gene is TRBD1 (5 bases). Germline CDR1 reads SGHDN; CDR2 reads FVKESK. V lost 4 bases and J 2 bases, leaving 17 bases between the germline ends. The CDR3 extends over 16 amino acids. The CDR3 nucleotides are TGTGCCAGCAGCCGAGACTCGGGGACTCGAAACACTGAAGCTTTCTTT. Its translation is CASSRDSGTRNTEAFF. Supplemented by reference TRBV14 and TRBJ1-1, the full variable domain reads EAGVTQFPSHSVIEKGQTVTLRCDPISGHDNLYWYRRVMGKEIKFLLHFVKESKQDESGMPNNRFLAERTGGTYSTLKVQPAELEDSGVYFCASSRDSGTRNTEAFFGQGTRLTVV.

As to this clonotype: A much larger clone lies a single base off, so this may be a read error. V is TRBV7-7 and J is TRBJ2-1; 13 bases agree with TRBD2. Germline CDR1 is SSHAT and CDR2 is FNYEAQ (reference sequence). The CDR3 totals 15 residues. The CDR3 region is CASQRTSGGLNEQSF. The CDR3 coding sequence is TGTGCTAGCCAGCGGACTAGCGGGGGATTGAATGAGCAGTCCTTC.

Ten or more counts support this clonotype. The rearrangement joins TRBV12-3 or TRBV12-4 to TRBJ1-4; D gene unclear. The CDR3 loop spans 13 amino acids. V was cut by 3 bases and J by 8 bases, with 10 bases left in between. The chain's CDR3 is CASSFDGLEKLFF. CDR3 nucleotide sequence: TGTGCCAGCAGTTTTGACGGGTTAGAAAAACTGTTTTTT.

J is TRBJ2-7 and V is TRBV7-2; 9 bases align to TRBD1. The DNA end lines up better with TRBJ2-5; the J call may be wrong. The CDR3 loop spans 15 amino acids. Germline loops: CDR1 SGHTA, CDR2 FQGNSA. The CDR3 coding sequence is TGTGCCAGCAGCTCGGGACAGGGTGTCGTGGAGACCCAGTACTTC. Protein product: CASSSGQGVVETQYF.

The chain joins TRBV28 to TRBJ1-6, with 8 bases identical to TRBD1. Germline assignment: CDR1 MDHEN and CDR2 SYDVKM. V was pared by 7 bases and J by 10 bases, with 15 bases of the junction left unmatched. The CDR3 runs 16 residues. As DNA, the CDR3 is TGTGCCAGCACAGACAGGGGCGGCTTATTGTGGTCACCCCTCCACTTT. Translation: CASTDRGGLLWSPLHF. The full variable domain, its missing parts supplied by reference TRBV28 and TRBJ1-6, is DVKVTQSSRYLVKRTGEKVFLECVQDMDHENMFWYRQDPGLGLRLIYFSYDVKMKEKGDIPEGYSVSREKKERFSLILESASTNQTSMYLCASTDRGGLLWSPLHFGNGTRLTVT.

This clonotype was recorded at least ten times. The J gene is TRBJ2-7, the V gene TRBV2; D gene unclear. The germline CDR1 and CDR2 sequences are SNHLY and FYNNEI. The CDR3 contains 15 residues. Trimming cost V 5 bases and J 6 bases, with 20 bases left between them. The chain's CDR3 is CASSPLQVSTAEQYF. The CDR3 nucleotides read TGTGCCAGCAGTCCCCTCCAGGTCTCCACGGCCGAGCAGTACTTC.

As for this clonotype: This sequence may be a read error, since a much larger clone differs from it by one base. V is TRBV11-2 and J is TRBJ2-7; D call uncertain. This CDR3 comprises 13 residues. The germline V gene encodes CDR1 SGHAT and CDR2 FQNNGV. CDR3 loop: CASGLDLAYEQYF. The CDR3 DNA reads TGTGCCAGCGGCTTAGATCTTGCCTACGAGCAGTACTTC.

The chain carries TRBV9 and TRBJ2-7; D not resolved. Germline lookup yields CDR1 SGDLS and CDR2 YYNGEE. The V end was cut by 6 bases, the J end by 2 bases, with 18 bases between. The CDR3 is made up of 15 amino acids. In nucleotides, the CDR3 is TGTGCCAGCACCAACCCTATCGAAGGGACCTACGAGCAGTACTTC. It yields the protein CASTNPIEGTYEQYF.

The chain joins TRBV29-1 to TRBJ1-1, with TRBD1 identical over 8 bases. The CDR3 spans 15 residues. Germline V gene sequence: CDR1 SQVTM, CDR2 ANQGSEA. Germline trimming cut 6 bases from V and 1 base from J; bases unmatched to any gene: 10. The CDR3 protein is CSVLGQGTENTEAFF. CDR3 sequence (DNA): TGCAGCGTACTAGGACAGGGCACAGAGAACACTGAAGCTTTCTTT.

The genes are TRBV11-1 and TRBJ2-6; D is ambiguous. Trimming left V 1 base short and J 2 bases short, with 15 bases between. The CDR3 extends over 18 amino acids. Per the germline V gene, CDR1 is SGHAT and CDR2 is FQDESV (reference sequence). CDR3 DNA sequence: TGTGCCAGCAGCTTAGGAGTGACACGAACTACTGGGGCCAACGTCCTGACTTTC. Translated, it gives CASSLGVTRTTGANVLTF.

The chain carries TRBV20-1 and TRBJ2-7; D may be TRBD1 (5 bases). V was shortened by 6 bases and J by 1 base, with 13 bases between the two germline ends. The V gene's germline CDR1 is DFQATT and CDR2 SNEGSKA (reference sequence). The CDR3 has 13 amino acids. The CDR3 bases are TGCAGTGCCAGGACCGACAGTTCCTACGAGCAGTACTTC. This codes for CSARTDSSYEQYF.

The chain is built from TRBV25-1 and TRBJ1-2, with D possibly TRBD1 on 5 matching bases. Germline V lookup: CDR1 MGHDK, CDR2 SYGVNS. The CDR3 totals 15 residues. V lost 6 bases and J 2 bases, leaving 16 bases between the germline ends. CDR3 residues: CASRPSAGSNYGYTF. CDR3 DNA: TGTGCCAGCAGACCATCCGCAGGGTCCAACTATGGCTACACCTTC.

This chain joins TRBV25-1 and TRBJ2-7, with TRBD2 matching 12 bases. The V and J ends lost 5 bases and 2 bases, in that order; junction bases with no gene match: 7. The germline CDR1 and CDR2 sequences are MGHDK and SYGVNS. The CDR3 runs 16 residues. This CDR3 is CASSLRTSGTPYEQYF. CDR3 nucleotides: TGTGCCAGCAGTTTGAGGACTAGCGGGACTCCCTACGAGCAGTACTTC.

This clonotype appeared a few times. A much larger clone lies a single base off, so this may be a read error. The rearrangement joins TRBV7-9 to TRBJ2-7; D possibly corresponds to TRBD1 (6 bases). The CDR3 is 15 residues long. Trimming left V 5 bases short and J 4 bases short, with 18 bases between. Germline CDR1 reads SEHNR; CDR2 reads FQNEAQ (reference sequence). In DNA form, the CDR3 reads TGTGCCAGCAGCCCACGTCGGGCAGGGGTTTACGAGCAGTACTTC. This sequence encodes CASSPRRAGVYEQYF.

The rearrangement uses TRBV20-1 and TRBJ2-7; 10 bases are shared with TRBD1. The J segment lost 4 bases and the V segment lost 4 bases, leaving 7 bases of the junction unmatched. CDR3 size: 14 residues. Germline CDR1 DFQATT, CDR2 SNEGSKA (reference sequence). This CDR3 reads CSANSGTGDYEQYF. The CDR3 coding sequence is TGCAGTGCTAACTCCGGGACAGGGGATTACGAGCAGTACTTC.

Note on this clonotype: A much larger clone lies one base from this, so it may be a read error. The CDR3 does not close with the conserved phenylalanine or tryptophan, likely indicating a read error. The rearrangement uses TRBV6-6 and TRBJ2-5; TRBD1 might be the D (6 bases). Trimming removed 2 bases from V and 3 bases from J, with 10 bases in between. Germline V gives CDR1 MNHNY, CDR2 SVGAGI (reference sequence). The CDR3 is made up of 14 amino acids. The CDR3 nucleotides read TGTGCCAGCAGTTACCCCCGGGACAAAGAGACCCAGTACATC. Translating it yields CASSYPRDKETQYI.

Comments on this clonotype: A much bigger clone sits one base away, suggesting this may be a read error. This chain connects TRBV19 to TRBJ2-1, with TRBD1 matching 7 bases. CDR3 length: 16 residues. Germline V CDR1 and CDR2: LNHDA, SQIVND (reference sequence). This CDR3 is CAGSIDKGATYNEQFF. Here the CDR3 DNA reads TGTGCCGGTAGTATAGATAAGGGGGCAACCTACAATGAGCAGTTCTTC.

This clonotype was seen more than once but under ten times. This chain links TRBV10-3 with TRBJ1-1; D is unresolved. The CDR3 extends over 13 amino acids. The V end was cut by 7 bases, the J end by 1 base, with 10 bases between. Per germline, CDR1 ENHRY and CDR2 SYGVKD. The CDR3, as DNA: TGTGCCATCACCCCAGAGGGGAACACTGAAGCTTTCTTT. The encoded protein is CAITPEGNTEAFF.

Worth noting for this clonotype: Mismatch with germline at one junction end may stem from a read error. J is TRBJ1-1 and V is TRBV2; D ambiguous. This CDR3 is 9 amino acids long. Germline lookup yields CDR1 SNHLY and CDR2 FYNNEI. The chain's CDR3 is CASSEPQTF. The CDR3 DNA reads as TGTGCCAGCAGTGAACCACAGACATTT.

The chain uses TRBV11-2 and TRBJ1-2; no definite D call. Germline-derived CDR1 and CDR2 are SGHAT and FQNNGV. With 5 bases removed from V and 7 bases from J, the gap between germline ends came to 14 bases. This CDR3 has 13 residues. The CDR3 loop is CASSPGKICGYTF. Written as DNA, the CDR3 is TGTGCCAGCAGCCCAGGAAAGATTTGTGGCTACACCTTC.